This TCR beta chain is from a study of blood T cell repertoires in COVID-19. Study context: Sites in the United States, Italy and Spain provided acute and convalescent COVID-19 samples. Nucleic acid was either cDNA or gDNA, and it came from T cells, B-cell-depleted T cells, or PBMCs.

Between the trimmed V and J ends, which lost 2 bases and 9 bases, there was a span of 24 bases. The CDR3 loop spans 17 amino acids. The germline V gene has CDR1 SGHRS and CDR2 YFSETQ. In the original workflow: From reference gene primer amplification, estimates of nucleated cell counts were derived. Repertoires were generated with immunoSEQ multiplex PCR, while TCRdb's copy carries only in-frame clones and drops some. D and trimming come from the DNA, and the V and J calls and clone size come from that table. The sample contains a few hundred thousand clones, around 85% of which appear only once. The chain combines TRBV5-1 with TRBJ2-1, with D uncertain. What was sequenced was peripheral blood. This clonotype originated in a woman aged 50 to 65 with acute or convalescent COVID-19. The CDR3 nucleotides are TGCGCCAGCAGCTTAGGCAGGCAAGCCCTCCCATTAGGTGAGCAGTTCTTC. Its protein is CASSLGRQALPLGEQFF.